This passage covers 16 T cell receptor beta chains from one sample sequenced in a study of T cell changes during pregnancy in multiple sclerosis. TCRdb's table, derived via immunoSEQ multiplex PCR, lists solely in-frame clones and lacks some. The data show about 59,000 clones, around 94% seen once. The sample was CD8+ T cells from peripheral blood mononuclear cells, taken after pregnancy. Every receptor here comes from a female donor with multiple sclerosis, enrolled in a pregnancy study.

The chain links TRBV9 to TRBJ2-3; unclear D gene. The CDR3 loop spans 15 amino acids. V lost 0 bases to trimming and J lost 2 bases, with 10 bases between them. Germline lookup yields CDR1 SGDLS and CDR2 YYNGEE. The CDR3 DNA is TGTGCCAGCAGCGTAGGGCAGTTAAACACAGATACGCAGTATTTT. This sequence encodes CASSVGQLNTDTQYF.

V usage is TRBV18 and J usage is TRBJ2-7, with 10 nucleotides matching TRBD1. This CDR3 has 14 amino acids. The germline CDR1 and CDR2 sequences are KGHSH and LQKENI. The J segment lost 3 bases and the V segment lost 3 bases, leaving 2 bases of the junction unmatched. The CDR3 protein is CASSPGQGNYEQYF. CDR3 nucleotides: TGTGCCAGCTCACCGGGACAGGGGAACTACGAGCAGTACTTC.

This chain links TRBV19 with TRBJ2-1; 8 bases are shared with TRBD1. Germline V lookup: CDR1 LNHDA, CDR2 SQIVND (reference sequence). The CDR3 has 8 amino acids. The J segment lost 15 bases and the V segment lost 8 bases, leaving 0 bases of the junction unmatched. This chain's CDR3 is CASGTGFF. The CDR3 bases are TGTGCCAGTGGGACAGGGTTCTTC. The entire variable domain, with the rest obtained from reference TRBV19 and TRBJ2-1, is as follows: DGGITQSPKYLFRKEGQNVTLSCEQNLNHDAMYWYRQDPGQGLRLIYYSQIVNDFQKGDIAEGYSVSREKKESFPLTVTSAQKNPTAFYLCASGTGFFGPGTRLTVL.

V and J are TRBV5-8 and TRBJ2-2; D remains unclear. The CDR3 consists of 17 residues. Germline V CDR1 and CDR2: SGHTS, YDEGEE. The V end lost 0 bases, the J end lost 3 bases, and 15 bases lay between the germline ends. Here the CDR3 DNA reads TGTGCCAGCAGCTTGGCCTTCTCAGGCGTCGACACCGGGGAGCTGTTTTTT. This encodes CASSLAFSGVDTGELFF.

The V call is TRBV9, the J call TRBJ2-1; possibly TRBD2 for D (5 bases). Germline-derived CDR1 and CDR2 are SGDLS and YYNGEE. V was clipped by 3 bases and J by 7 bases, with 14 bases between them. CDR3 length: 14 amino acids. The CDR3 here is CASSAPLRGNEQFF. CDR3 nucleotides: TGTGCCAGCAGCGCGCCTCTCCGGGGAAATGAGCAGTTCTTC.

The CDR3 sequence is CASSEGQGALYEQYF. In DNA, the CDR3 is TGTGCCAGCAGTGAAGGACAGGGGGCCCTCTACGAGCAGTACTTC. This chain links TRBV6-1 with TRBJ2-7; TRBD1 matches 10 bases. Germline trimming cut 1 base from V and 3 bases from J; bases unmatched to any gene: 3. Germline CDR1 MNHNS, CDR2 SASEGT. CDR3 length equals 15 residues.

The chain employs TRBV7-9 and TRBJ1-1, with 7 bases matching TRBD1. Germline V gene data show CDR1 as SEHNR and CDR2 as FQNEAQ (reference sequence). V was pared by 3 bases and J by 8 bases, with 6 bases of the junction left unmatched. This CDR3 contains 13 residues. The CDR3 region has the DNA TGTGCCAGCAGCTTCGGGACAGCAGAGGAAGCTTTCTTT. Residues: CASSFGTAEEAFF.

This chain links TRBV27 with TRBJ2-7, with D possibly TRBD2 on 5 matching bases. This CDR3 contains 15 residues. CDR1 MNHEY and CDR2 SMNVEV come from the germline V gene (reference sequence). V lost 2 bases to trimming and J lost 0 bases, with 11 bases between them. CDR3 nucleotide sequence: TGTGCCAGCAGTTTAGAACCGGGGAGCTCCTACGAGCAGTACTTC. This encodes CASSLEPGSSYEQYF.

The rearrangement joins TRBV4-1 to TRBJ2-7, with 11 bases lining up with TRBD2. Germline V gene lookup returns CDR1 MGHRA and CDR2 YSYEKL. CDR3 size: 19 residues. Losses at the gene ends were 1 base for V and 4 bases for J; bases not matched to a gene: 15. In nucleotides, the CDR3 is TGCGCCAGCAGCCAAGCACCGTTAACTAGCGGGAGAGGAGTTTACGAGCAGTACTTC. Translated: CASSQAPLTSGRGVYEQYF.

V and J are TRBV6-5 and TRBJ2-3, with TRBD2 identical over 7 bases. Trimming took 6 bases from V and 0 from J; bases not matched to a gene: 3. The CDR3 is made up of 14 amino acids. The V gene's germline CDR1 is MNHEY and CDR2 SVGAGI. As DNA, the CDR3 is TGTGCCAGCAGCCCGACTAGCAGCACAGATACGCAGTATTTT. Translation gives CASSPTSSTDTQYF.

This chain links TRBV7-9 with TRBJ2-1, with D hard to call. V lost 5 bases and J lost 5, with 7 bases in between. The germline CDR1 and CDR2 sequences are SEHNR and FQNEAQ (reference sequence). This CDR3 spans 12 amino acids. CDR3 region: CASSQAHNEQFF. CDR3 DNA: TGTGCCAGCAGCCAAGCCCACAATGAGCAGTTCTTC.

This chain connects TRBV6-5 to TRBJ2-1; no clear D gene. This CDR3 has 16 residues. Trimming removed 0 bases at V and 1 base at J, with 10 bases between. The germline gives CDR1 MNHEY, CDR2 SVGAGI. For the CDR3, the DNA is TGTGCCAGCAGTTACTCGACCCCAGGTTCCTACAATGAGCAGTTCTTC. Translating gives CASSYSTPGSYNEQFF.

The V call is TRBV6-1, the J call TRBJ2-1, with 14 bases identical to TRBD2. V trimming: 4 bases; J trimming: 7 bases; junction bases outside the gene matches: 6. CDR3 length equals 16 residues. The germline V gene has CDR1 MNHNS and CDR2 SASEGT. The CDR3 reads CASSAGTSGRLNEQFF. The CDR3 bases are TGTGCCAGCAGTGCTGGGACTAGCGGGAGACTAAATGAGCAGTTCTTC.

The CDR3 nucleotides read TGTGCCAGCAGCCCCGCAGGGACAGGGCGGATCTATAGCAATCAGCCCCAGCATTTT. Translating gives CASSPAGTGRIYSNQPQHF. V gene TRBV7-9 combines with J gene TRBJ1-5; TRBD1 matches 9 bases. Trimming took 5 bases from V and 0 from J; bases not matched to a gene: 14. The CDR3 runs 19 residues. Germline V gene sequence: CDR1 SEHNR, CDR2 FQNEAQ (reference sequence).

This clone was counted a single time. The J gene is TRBJ2-5, the V gene TRBV5-1; 12 bases agree with TRBD1. CDR1 SGHRS and CDR2 YFSETQ come from the germline V gene. Germline trimming cut 2 bases from V and 5 bases from J; bases unmatched to any gene: 7. CDR3 length: 16 residues. CDR3 nucleotide sequence: TGCGCCAGCAGCTTTAGGGACAGGGGGCTTCGGGAGACCCAGTACTTC. This encodes CASSFRDRGLRETQYF.

The chain recombines TRBV5-5 with TRBJ2-2; unclear D gene. Germline assignment: CDR1 SGHKS and CDR2 YYEKEE (reference sequence). The CDR3 runs to 16 residues. The V end lost 0 bases, the J end lost 6 bases, and 15 bases lay between the germline ends. The CDR3 sequence is CASSLVSSRSAGELFF. CDR3 nucleotide sequence: TGTGCCAGCAGCTTGGTGTCCAGCAGGTCGGCCGGGGAGCTGTTTTTT.